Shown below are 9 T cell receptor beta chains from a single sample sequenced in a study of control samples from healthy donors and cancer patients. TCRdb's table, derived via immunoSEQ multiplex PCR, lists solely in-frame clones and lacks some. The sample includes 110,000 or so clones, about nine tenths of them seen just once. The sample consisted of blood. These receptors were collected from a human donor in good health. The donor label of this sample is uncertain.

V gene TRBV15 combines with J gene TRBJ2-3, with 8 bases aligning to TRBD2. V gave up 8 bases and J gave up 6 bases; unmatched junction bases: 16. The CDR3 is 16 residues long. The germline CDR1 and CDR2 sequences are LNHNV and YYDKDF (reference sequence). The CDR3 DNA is TGTGCCACCTCCCTGTCTCGGGGGGGCGAAGCTGATACGCAGTATTTT. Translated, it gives CATSLSRGGEADTQYF. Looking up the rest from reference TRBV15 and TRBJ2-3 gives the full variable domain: DAMVIQNPRYQVTQFGKPVTLSCSQTLNHNVMYWYQQKSSQAPKLLFHYYDKDFNNEADTPDNFQSRRPNTSFCFLDIRSPGLGDTAMYLCATSLSRGGEADTQYFGPGTRLTVL.

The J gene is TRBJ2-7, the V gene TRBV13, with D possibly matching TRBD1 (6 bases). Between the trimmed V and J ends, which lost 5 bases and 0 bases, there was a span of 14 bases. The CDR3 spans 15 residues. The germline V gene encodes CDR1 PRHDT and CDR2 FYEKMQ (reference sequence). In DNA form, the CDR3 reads TGTGCCAGCAGCCACGGGGTAGGGGGCTCCTACGAGCAGTACTTC. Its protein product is CASSHGVGGSYEQYF.

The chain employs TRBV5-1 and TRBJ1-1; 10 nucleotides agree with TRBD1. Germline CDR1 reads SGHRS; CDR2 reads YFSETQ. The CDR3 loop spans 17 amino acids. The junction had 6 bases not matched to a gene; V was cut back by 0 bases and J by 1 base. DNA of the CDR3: TGCGCCAGCAGCTTGGTGGGACAGGGGAGGAAGAACACTGAAGCTTTCTTT. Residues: CASSLVGQGRKNTEAFF.

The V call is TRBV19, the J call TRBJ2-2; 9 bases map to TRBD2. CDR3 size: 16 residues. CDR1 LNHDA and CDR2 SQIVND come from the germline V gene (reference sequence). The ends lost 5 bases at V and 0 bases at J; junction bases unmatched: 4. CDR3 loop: CASSRWTSANTGELFF. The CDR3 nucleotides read TGTGCCAGTAGTCGATGGACTAGCGCGAACACCGGGGAGCTGTTTTTT.

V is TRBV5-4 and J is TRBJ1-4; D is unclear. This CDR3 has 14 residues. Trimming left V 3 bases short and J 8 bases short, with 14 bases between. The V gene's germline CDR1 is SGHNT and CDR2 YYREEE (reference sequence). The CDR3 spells CASSSSGVDEKLFF. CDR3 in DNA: TGTGCCAGCAGCTCGAGCGGGGTAGACGAAAAACTGTTTTTT.

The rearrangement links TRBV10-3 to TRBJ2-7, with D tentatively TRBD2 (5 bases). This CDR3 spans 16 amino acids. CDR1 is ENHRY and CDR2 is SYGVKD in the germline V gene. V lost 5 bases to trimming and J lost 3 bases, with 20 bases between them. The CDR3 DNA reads TGTGCCATCAGTTCCCCTGACCGCCGCGGGCTCTACGAGCAGTACTTC. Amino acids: CAISSPDRRGLYEQYF.

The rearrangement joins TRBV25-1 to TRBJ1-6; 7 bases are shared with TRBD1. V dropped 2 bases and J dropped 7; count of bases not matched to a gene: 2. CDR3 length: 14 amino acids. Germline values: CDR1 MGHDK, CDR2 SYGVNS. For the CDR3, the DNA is TGTGCCAGCAGTGAAACAGGGGACAATTCACCCCTCCACTTT. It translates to CASSETGDNSPLHF.

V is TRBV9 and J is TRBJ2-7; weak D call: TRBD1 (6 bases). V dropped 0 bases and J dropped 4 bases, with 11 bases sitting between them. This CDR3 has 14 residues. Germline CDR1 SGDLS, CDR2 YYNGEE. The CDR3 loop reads CASSVEGRGYEQYF. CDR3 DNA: TGTGCCAGCAGCGTAGAGGGCAGGGGATACGAGCAGTACTTC.

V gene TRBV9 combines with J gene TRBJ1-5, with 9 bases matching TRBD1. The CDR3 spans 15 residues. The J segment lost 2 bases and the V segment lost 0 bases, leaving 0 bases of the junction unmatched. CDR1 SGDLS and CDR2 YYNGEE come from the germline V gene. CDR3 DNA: TGTGCCAGCAGCGTAGGACAGGGGGGCAATCAGCCCCAGCATTTT. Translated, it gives CASSVGQGGNQPQHF.